The subject of this entry is one TCR beta chain. Its antigen is unidentified. Its ends do not fully match the called genes, so a read error is possible. The library targeted TCRbeta and was prepared with unique molecular identifiers. TCRdb ran MiXCR on the PCR reads and lists one entry per CDR3 protein. The sample consists of fewer than 500,000 distinct CDR3 sequences, over 40% of them appearing once. The source of the sample is a study of T-cell reconstitution after alpha-beta-depleted transplantation in children. Study-level findings and limits: By one year post-transplant, T-cell counts and diversity largely arose from T cells that were newly produced. Certain patients had high TCRbeta diversity at day 60, and it came from recipient T cells and thymic progenitors that survived. By about two months after transplant, alpha-beta T cells reportedly arose from several hundred graft clones that had expanded.

The receptor was derived from a girl between 2 and 10 years old with aplastic anemia, due to receive a stem cell transplant. Material: PBMCs, obtained before TCRalphabeta/CD19-depleted stem cell transplant.

The CDR3 reads CASSLGPTPVVYEQYF. The CDR3 DNA follows: TGTGCTAGCAGCTTAGGCCCCACCCCCGTGGTCTACGAGCAGTACTTC. V gene TRBV7-7 combines with J gene TRBJ2-7; no definite D call. Germline V gene sequence: CDR1 SSHAT, CDR2 FNYEAQ (reference sequence). This CDR3 is 16 amino acids long. Together with reference TRBV7-7 and TRBJ2-7, the CDR3 gives the full variable domain: GAGVSQSPRYKVTKRGQDVTLRCDPISSHATLYWYQQALGQGPEFLTYFNYEAQPDKSGLPSDRFSAERPEGSISTLTIQRTEQRDSAMYRCASSLGPTPVVYEQYFGPGTRLTVT.